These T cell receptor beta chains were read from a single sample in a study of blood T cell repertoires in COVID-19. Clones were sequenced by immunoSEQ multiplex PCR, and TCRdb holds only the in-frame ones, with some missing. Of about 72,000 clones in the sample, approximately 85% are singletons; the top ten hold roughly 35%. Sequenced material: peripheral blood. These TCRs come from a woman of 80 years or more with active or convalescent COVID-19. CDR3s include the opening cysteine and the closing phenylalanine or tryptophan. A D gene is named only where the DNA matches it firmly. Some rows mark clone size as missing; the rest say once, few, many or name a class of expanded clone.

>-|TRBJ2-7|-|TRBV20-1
CSPGPSYEQYF
TGCAGTCCGGGTCCCTCCTACGAGCAGTACTTC
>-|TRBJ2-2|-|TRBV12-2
CARRGRRNHTGELFF
TGTGCAAGGAGAGGGCGGAGGAACCACACCGGGGAGCTGTTTTTT
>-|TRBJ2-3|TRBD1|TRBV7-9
CASSLPADRGYTDTQYF
TGTGCCAGCAGCTTACCTGCGGACAGGGGATACACAGATACGCAGTATTTT
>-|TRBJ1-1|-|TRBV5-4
CASSLGLVEAEAFF
TGTGCCAGCAGCTTGGGGCTAGTGGAAGCTGAAGCTTTCTTT
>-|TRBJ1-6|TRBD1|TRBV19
CASSITGGNSPLHF
TGTGCCAGTAGTATCACAGGGGGAAATTCACCCCTCCACTTT
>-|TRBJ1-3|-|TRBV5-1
CASSLASVSGNTIYF
TGCGCCAGCAGCTTGGCTTCGGTTTCTGGAAACACCATATATTTT
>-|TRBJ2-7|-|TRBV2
CASSDPGGPYEQYF
TGTGCCAGCAGTGATCCGGGGGGCCCCTACGAGCAGTACTTC
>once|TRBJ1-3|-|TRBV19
CASSIPGLQRNTIYF
TGTGCCAGTAGTATCCCGGGACTCCAAAGAAACACCATATATTTT
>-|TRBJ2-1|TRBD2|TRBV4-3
CASSARWGGGSRFSYNEQFF
TGCGCCAGCAGCGCGAGATGGGGCGGGGGGAGCCGATTCTCCTACAATGAGCAGTTCTTC
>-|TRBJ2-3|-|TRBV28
CASIKTSTDTQYF
TGTGCCAGCATAAAGACTAGCACAGATACGCAGTATTTT
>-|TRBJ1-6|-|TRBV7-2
CASSLPAGIGSPLHF
TGTGCCAGCAGCTTACCGGCAGGGATTGGATCACCCCTCCACTTT
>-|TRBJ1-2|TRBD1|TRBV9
CASSVDPGTGYGYTF
TGTGCCAGCAGCGTGGATCCCGGGACAGGGTATGGCTACACCTTC
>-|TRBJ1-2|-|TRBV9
CASSVVGQALNGYTF
TGTGCCAGCAGCGTAGTTGGGCAGGCTCTAAATGGCTACACCTTC
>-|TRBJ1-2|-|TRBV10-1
CASLEQGINYGYTF
TGCGCCAGCCTAGAACAGGGAATTAACTATGGCTACACCTTC
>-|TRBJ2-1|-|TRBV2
CASSAVGRTTNEQFF
TGTGCCAGCAGCGCCGTGGGGCGTACTACCAATGAGCAGTTCTTC
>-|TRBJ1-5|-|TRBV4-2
CASSQDPQAYSNQPQHF
TGTGCCAGCAGCCAAGATCCCCAGGCCTATAGCAATCAGCCCCAGCATTTT
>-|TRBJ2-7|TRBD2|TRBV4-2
CASSPTIRERGGSEQYF
TGTGCCAGCAGCCCGACGATCCGCGAGCGGGGGGGGTCCGAGCAGTACTTC
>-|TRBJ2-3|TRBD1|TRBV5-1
CASSLGQGYTDTQYF
TGCGCCAGCAGCCTGGGACAGGGATACACAGATACGCAGTATTTT
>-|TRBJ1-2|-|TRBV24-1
CATPRTRYYGYTF
TGTGCCACCCCGCGCACCCGTTACTATGGCTACACCTTC
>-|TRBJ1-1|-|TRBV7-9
CASRRGSNTEAFF
TGTGCCAGCAGGCGCGGTTCGAACACTGAAGCTTTCTTT
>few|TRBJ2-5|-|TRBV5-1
CASAGRQRSKGETQYF
TGCGCCAGCGCTGGACGACAGCGCTCTAAAGGGGAGACCCAGTACTTC
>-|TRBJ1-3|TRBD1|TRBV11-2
CASSLEGQRNTIYF
TGTGCCAGCAGCTTAGAGGGACAGAGAAACACCATATATTTT
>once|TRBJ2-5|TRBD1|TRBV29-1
CSVEGGTEQETQYF
TGCAGCGTTGAAGGGGGGACAGAGCAAGAGACCCAGTACTTC